Below, 15 T cell receptor beta chains from the same sample are listed, as sequenced in a study of CD8 T cells in Susac syndrome. RNA in amounts of roughly 0.5 to 1 ug was reverse transcribed with random hexamers. MiXCR, applied by TCRdb to the immunoSEQ multiplex PCR reads, yields one record per CDR3 protein. This table holds about 190,000 distinct CDR3 sequences, nearly 97% found once. Material for sequencing was CD4+ T cells from PBMCs. The source is a human donor with Susac syndrome.

This sequence joins TRBV3-1 and TRBJ2-2; the D is unclear. Deletions cut 6 bases from V and 5 bases from J, with 19 bases between. CDR3 size: 16 residues. CDR1 LGHDT and CDR2 YNNKEL come from the germline V gene (reference sequence). The CDR3 DNA sequence: TGTGCCAGCAGACCCCACGTAAAGGGCGAAACCGGGGAGCTGTTTTTT. Translated, it gives CASRPHVKGETGELFF.

The V gene is TRBV5-4, the J gene TRBJ1-1, with unresolved D. Germline CDR1 SGHNT, CDR2 YYREEE (reference sequence). The CDR3 length is 13 residues. Deletions cut 0 bases from V and 2 bases from J, with 5 bases between. CDR3 nucleotide sequence: TGTGCCAGCAGCTTGGATACAAACACTGAAGCTTTCTTT. This translates into CASSLDTNTEAFF.

The sample holds one count of this clonotype. This chain connects TRBV7-2 to TRBJ2-7, with 8 bases identical to TRBD2. This CDR3 is built from 15 residues. The J segment lost 2 bases and the V segment lost 1 base, leaving 4 bases of the junction unmatched. CDR1 SGHTA and CDR2 FQGNSA come from the germline V gene. The CDR3 bases are TGTGCCAGCAGCTTAGAAACTAGCGGTACCTACGAGCAGTACTTC. This encodes CASSLETSGTYEQYF.

V is TRBV6-2 or TRBV6-3 and J is TRBJ2-7, with D perhaps TRBD1 or TRBD2 (5 bases each). V was cut by 6 bases and J by 0 bases, with 15 bases left in between. Germline CDR1 and CDR2: MNHEY and SVGEGT. This CDR3 region has 15 residues. CDR3 nucleotides: TGTGCCAGCAGCGTAACGGGACGGAACTCCTACGAGCAGTACTTC. Protein: CASSVTGRNSYEQYF.

J is TRBJ2-3 and V is TRBV4-2; 8 bases are shared with TRBD2. V shed 0 bases, J shed 3 bases, and the junction held 11 bases outside the gene matches. The germline gives CDR1 LGHNA, CDR2 YNFKEQ. The CDR3 has 18 residues. The CDR3 bases are TGTGCCAGCAGCCAAGAACCCTCTCCTAGCGGGCGTACAGATACGCAGTATTTT. Translated, it gives CASSQEPSPSGRTDTQYF.

This clonotype appeared once. V and J are TRBV30 and TRBJ2-4; the match to TRBD1 covers 7 bases. The germline gives CDR1 GTSNPN, CDR2 SVGIG (reference sequence). V shed 2 bases, J shed 9 bases, and the junction held 10 bases outside the gene matches. The CDR3 length is 14 residues. Written as DNA, the CDR3 is TGTGCCTGGAGTACAGGGGCCCCTGCGGGCATTCAGTACTTC. It codes for CAWSTGAPAGIQYF.

V and J are TRBV30 and TRBJ2-3; D not certain. V was trimmed by 1 base and J by 4 bases, leaving 12 bases between them. CDR1 GTSNPN and CDR2 SVGIG come from the germline V gene (reference sequence). CDR3 length equals 14 residues. The CDR3 reads CAWSGAVLSDTQYF. The CDR3 nucleotides are TGTGCCTGGAGTGGGGCAGTTTTGTCAGATACGCAGTATTTT.

V gene TRBV27 combines with J gene TRBJ2-6; 10 bases map to TRBD1. The CDR3 covers 20 residues. Germline V gene lookup returns CDR1 MNHEY and CDR2 SMNVEV (reference sequence). The ends lost 2 bases at V and 0 bases at J; junction bases unmatched: 10. The CDR3 here is CASSLSRDRGRISGANVLTF. In nucleotides, the CDR3 is TGTGCCAGCAGTTTAAGCCGGGACAGGGGCCGTATCTCTGGGGCCAACGTCCTGACTTTC.

This chain joins TRBV9 and TRBJ1-1; TRBD1 is a possible D gene (5 bases). The CDR3 is 15 amino acids. The V end was cut by 3 bases, the J end by 2 bases, with 14 bases between. Germline values: CDR1 SGDLS, CDR2 YYNGEE. The CDR3 protein is CASSAPGSGNTEAFF. The CDR3 bases are TGTGCCAGCAGCGCCCCAGGGAGTGGTAACACTGAAGCTTTCTTT.

This rearrangement joins TRBV6-2 or TRBV6-3 to TRBJ2-1, with D hard to call. Trimming cost V 1 base and J 10 bases, with 5 bases left between them. Germline lookup yields CDR1 MNHEY and CDR2 SVGEGT. This CDR3 comprises 11 residues. The CDR3 DNA follows: TGTGCCAGCAGTTACTTAGAAGAGCAGTTCTTC. Translation: CASSYLEEQFF.

This rearrangement joins TRBV9 to TRBJ2-5; possible D gene TRBD1, 5 bases. The V end was cut by 0 bases, the J end by 4 bases, with 13 bases between. The CDR3 covers 15 residues. Germline assignment: CDR1 SGDLS and CDR2 YYNGEE. CDR3 nucleotides: TGTGCCAGCAGCGTAGCTACCGGCAGGGCAGAGACCCAGTACTTC. It encodes CASSVATGRAETQYF. Complete variable domain (other parts from reference TRBV9 and TRBJ2-5): DSGVTQTPKHLITATGQRVTLRCSPRSGDLSVYWYQQSLDQGLQFLIQYYNGEERAKGNILERFSAQQFPDLHSELNLSSLELGDSALYFCASSVATGRAETQYFGPGTRLLVL.

This rearrangement joins TRBV20-1 to TRBJ2-5; D gene uncertain. Trimming shortened V by 6 bases and J by 1 base, and 18 bases separated the two germline ends. Germline V gene data show CDR1 as DFQATT and CDR2 as SNEGSKA (reference sequence). The CDR3 loop spans 15 amino acids. CDR3 in amino acids: CSANHKAATQETQYF. CDR3 coding DNA: TGCAGTGCAAATCACAAGGCCGCGACCCAAGAGACCCAGTACTTC.

The J gene is TRBJ1-2, the V gene TRBV20-1; D remains unclear. The CDR3 has 13 amino acids. Trimming left V 3 bases short and J 0 bases short, with 8 bases between. Per germline, CDR1 DFQATT and CDR2 SNEGSKA (reference sequence). This CDR3 reads CSASHRTNYGYTF. The CDR3 DNA reads TGCAGTGCTAGCCACAGAACTAACTATGGCTACACCTTC.

The rearrangement joins TRBV19 to TRBJ1-1; D uncertain. Deletions cut 7 bases from V and 0 bases from J, with 6 bases between. Germline V gene data show CDR1 as LNHDA and CDR2 as SQIVND (reference sequence). CDR3 length: 12 residues. CDR3 residues: CASKDMNTEAFF. CDR3 sequence (DNA): TGTGCCAGTAAAGACATGAACACTGAAGCTTTCTTT.

V gene TRBV5-4 combines with J gene TRBJ2-3; D perhaps matches TRBD1 (5 bases). The CDR3 runs 16 residues. CDR1 is SGHNT, CDR2 YYREEE, per germline (reference sequence). Trimming took 0 bases from V and 2 from J, leaving 13 bases between them. The CDR3 here is CASSLGQILNTDTQYF. The CDR3 DNA reads TGTGCCAGCAGCTTGGGACAGATATTAAACACAGATACGCAGTATTTT.